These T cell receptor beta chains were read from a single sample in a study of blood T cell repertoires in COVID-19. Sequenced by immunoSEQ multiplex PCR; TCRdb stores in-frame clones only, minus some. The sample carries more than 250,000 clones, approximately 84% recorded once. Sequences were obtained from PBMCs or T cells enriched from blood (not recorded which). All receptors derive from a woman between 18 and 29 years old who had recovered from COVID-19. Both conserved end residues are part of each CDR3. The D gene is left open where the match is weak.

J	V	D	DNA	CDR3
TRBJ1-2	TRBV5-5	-	TGTGCCAGCAGCCAATTACCCCACGCGGGGTATGGCTACACCTTC	CASSQLPHAGYGYTF
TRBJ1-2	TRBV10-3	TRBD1	TGTGCCATCAGTGATATGACAGGGGGAGCGGGCTACACCTTC	CAISDMTGGAGYTF
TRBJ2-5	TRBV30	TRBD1	TGTGCCTGGAGTGTAAAAACAGGGGGCGCGGAGACCCAGTACTTC	CAWSVKTGGAETQYF
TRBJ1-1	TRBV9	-	TGTGCCAGCAGCCCTACGGGGAACACTGAAGCTTTCTTT	CASSPTGNTEAFF
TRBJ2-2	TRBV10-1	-	TGCGCCAGCAGTGAGTCCATCACCGGGGAGCTGTTTTTT	CASSESITGELFF
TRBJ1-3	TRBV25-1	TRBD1	TGTGCCAGCAGTGAACAAGGGGGCGCTGGAAACACCATATATTTT	CASSEQGGAGNTIYF
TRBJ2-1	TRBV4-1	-	TGCGCCAGCAGCCGACTCTTCTCGGGACTCTCATACAATGAGCAGTTCTTC	CASSRLFSGLSYNEQFF
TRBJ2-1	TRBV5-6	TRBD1	TGTGCCAGCAGCTCTTCAGGGGGTAGTGAGCAGTTCTTC	CASSSSGGSEQFF
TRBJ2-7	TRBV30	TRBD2	TGTGCCTGGAGTGTATCACTAGCGGGCGCCGCGGGCTTC	CAWSVSLAGAAGF
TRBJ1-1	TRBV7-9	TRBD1	TGTGCCAGCAGCGAAGGACAGGGGAAGGGAGCTTTCTTT	CASSEGQGKGAFF
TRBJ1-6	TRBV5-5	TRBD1	TGTGCCAGTAGAGGGACAGCGAACAATTCACCCCTCCACTTT	CASRGTANNSPLHF
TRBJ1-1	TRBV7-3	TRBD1	TGTGCCAGCAGCAAGACAGGGGGTGTGACTGAAGCTTTCTTT	CASSKTGGVTEAFF
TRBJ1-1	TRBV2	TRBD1	TGTGCCAGCAGTGCGCGCCCGGGACAGCAGACTGAAGCTTTCTTT	CASSARPGQQTEAFF
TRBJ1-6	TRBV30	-	TGTGCCTGGAGTGGTACCTTGAGCTCACCCCTCCACTTT	CAWSGTLSSPLHF
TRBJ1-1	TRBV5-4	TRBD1	TGTGCCAGCAGCTTGGACAGGGGAAGGACTGAAGCTTTCTTT	CASSLDRGRTEAFF
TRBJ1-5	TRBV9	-	TGTGCCAGCAGTGGGGGGGCGGGCAATCAGCCCCAGCATTTT	CASSGGAGNQPQHF
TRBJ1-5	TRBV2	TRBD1	TGTGCCAGCAGGGCCCGGACAGGGGGGGATCAGCCCCAGCATTTT	CASRARTGGDQPQHF